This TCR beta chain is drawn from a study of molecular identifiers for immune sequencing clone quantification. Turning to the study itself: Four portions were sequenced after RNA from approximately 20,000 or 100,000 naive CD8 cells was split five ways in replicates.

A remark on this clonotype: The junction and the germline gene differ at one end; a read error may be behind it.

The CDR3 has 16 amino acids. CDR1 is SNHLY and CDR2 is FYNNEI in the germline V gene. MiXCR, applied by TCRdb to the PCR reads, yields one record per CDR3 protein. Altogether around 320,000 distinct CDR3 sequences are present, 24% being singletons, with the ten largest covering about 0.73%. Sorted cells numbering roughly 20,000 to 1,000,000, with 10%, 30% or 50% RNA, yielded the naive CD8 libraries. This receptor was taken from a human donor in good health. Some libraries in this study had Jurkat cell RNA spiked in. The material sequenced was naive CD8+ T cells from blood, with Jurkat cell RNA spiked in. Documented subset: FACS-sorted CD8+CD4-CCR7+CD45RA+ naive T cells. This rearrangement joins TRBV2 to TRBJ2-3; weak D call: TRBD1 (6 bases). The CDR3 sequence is CASSGIEIDRTDTQYF. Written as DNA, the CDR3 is TGTGCCAGCAGTGGGATTGAGATAGATAGGACAGATACGCAGTATTTC.